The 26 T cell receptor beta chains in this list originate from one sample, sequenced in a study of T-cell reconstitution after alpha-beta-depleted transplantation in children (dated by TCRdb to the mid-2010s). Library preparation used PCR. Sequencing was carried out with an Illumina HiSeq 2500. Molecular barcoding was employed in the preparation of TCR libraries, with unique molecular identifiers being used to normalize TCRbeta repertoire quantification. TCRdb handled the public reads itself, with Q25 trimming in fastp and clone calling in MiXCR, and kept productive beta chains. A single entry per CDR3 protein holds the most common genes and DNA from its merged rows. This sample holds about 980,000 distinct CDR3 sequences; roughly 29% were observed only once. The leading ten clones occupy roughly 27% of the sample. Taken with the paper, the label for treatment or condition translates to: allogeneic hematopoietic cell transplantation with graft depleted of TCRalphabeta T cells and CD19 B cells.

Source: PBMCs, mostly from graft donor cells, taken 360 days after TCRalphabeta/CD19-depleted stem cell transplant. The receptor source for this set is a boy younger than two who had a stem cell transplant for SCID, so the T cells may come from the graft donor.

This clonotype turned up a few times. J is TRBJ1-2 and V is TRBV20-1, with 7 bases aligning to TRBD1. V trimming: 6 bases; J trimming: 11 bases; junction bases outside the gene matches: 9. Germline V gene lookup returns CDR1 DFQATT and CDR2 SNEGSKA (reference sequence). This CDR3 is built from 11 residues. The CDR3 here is CSAKGQNLYTF. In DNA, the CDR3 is TGCAGTGCGAAGGGACAGAATTTGTACACCTTC.

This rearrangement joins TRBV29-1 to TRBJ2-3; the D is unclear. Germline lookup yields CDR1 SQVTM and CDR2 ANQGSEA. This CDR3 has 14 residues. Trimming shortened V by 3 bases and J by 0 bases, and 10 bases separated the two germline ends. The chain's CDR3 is CSVDGLISTDTQYF. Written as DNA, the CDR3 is TGCAGCGTTGACGGGCTTATCAGCACAGATACGCAGTATTTT.

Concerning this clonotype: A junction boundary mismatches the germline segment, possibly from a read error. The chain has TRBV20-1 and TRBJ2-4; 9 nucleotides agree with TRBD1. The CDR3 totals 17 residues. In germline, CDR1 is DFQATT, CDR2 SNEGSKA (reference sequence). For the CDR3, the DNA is TGCTGTGCTAGAGTGGTACAGGGGGCGCAAGGCAAAAACATTCAGTACTTC. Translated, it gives CCARVVQGAQGKNIQYF.

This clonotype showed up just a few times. The CDR3 spells CASSVYNLREGLNSPLHF. The DNA of the CDR3 is TGTGCCAGCAGTGTTTACAACCTCCGGGAGGGGCTAAATTCACCCCTCCACTTT. The chain has TRBV2 and TRBJ1-6; D may be TRBD1 (5 bases). CDR1 and CDR2 from the germline V gene are SNHLY and FYNNEI. The V gene lost 4 bases and the J gene lost 7 bases, with 23 bases spanning the gap. The CDR3 extends over 18 amino acids.

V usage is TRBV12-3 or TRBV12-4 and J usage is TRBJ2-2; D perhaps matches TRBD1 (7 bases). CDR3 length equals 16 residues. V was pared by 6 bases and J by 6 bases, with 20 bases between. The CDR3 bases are TGTGCCAGCAGACGACAGGGAGGATTGGATTCCGGGGAGCTGTTTTTT. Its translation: CASRRQGGLDSGELFF.

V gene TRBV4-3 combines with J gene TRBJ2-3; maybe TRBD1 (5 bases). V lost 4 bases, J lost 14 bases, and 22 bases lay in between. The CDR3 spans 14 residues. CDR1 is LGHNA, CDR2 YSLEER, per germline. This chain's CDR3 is CASSRRQGTDARYF. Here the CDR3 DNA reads TGCGCCAGCAGCCGGCGGCAGGGCACAGATGCGCGGTATTTT.

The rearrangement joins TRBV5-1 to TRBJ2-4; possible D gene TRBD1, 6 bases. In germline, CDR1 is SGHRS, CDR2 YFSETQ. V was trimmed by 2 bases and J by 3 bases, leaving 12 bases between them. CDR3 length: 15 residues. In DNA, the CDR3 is TGCGCCAGCAGCTTATCTAGGGGGTTCAAAAACATTCAGTACTTC. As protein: CASSLSRGFKNIQYF. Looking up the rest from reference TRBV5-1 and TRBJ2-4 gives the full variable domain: KAGVTQTPRYLIKTRGQQVTLSCSPISGHRSVSWYQQTPGQGLQFLFEYFSETQRNKGNFPGRFSGRQFSNSRSEMNVSTLELGDSALYLCASSLSRGFKNIQYFGAGTRLSVL.

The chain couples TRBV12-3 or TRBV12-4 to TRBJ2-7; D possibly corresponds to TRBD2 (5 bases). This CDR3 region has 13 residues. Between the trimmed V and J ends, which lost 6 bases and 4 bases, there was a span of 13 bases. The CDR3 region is CASRAGIKYEQYF. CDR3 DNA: TGTGCCAGCAGGGCCGGGATCAAATACGAGCAGTACTTC.

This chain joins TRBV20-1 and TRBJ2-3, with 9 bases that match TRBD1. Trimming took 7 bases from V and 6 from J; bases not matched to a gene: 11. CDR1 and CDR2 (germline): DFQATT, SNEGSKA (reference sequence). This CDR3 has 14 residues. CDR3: CSVSRDRVSDTQYF. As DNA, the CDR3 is TGCAGTGTAAGCCGGGACAGGGTATCGGATACGCAGTATTTT.

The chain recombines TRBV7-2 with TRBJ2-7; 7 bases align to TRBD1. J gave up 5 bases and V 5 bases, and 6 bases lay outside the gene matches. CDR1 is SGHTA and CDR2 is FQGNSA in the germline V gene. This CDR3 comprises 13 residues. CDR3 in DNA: TGTGCCAGCAGCCAGGGACAGCGCCACGAGCAGTACTTC. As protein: CASSQGQRHEQYF.

The CDR3: CSAYSGGAVYEQYF. The DNA of the CDR3 is TGCAGCGCCTACTCCGGGGGGGCCGTCTACGAGCAGTACTTC. The chain couples TRBV29-1 to TRBJ2-7; 8 bases are shared with TRBD2. Germline V lookup: CDR1 SQVTM, CDR2 ANQGSEA. Trimming cost V 7 bases and J 3 bases; bases outside gene matches: 11. The CDR3 totals 14 residues.

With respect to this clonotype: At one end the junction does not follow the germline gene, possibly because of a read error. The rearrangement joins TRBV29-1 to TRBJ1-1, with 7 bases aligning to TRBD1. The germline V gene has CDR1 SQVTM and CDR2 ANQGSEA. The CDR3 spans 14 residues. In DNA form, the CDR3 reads TGCAGCGCTGAAAGGACAGGAAGGGGCACTGAAGCTTTCTTT. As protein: CSAERTGRGTEAFF. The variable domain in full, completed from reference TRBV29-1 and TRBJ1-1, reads SAVISQKPSRDICQRGTSLTIQCQVDSQVTMMFWYRQQPGQSLTLIATANQGSEATYESGFVIDKFPISRPNLTFSTLTVSNMSPEDSSIYLCSAERTGRGTEAFFGQGTRLTVV.

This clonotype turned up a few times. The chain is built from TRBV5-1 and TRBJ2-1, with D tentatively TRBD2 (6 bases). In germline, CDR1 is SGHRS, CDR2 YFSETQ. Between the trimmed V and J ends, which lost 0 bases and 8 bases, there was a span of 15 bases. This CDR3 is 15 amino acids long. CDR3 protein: CASSLAKGGLYEQFF. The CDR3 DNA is TGCGCCAGCAGCTTGGCCAAGGGAGGATTATATGAGCAGTTCTTC.

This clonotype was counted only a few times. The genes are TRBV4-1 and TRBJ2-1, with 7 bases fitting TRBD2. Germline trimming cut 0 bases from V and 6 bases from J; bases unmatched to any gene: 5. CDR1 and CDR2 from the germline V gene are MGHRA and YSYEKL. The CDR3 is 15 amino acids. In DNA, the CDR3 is TGCGCCAGCAGCCAAGATCGGGGGGAGGGCAATGAGCAGTTCTTC. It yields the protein CASSQDRGEGNEQFF.

Here the CDR3 DNA reads TGTGCCAGCAGCGTAGTAGCGGGTGAGCAGTTCTTC. This gives the protein CASSVVAGEQFF. V and J are TRBV9 and TRBJ2-1, with TRBD2 identical over 7 bases. The J segment lost 9 bases and the V segment lost 0 bases, leaving 0 bases of the junction unmatched. This CDR3 comprises 12 residues. Germline lookup yields CDR1 SGDLS and CDR2 YYNGEE.

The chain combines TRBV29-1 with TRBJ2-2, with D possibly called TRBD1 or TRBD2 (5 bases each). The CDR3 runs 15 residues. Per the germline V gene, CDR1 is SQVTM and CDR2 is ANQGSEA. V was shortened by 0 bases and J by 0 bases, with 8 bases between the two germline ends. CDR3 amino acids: CSVEEGEANTGELFF. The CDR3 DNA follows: TGCAGCGTTGAAGAGGGGGAAGCGAACACCGGGGAGCTGTTTTTT.

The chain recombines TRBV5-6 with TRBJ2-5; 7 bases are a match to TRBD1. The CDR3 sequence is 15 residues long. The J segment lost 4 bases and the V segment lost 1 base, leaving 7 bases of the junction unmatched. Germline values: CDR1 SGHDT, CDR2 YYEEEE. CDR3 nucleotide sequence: TGTGCCAGCAGCTTGCAGGGGGTGAGGCGAGAGACCCAGTACTTC. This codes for CASSLQGVRRETQYF.

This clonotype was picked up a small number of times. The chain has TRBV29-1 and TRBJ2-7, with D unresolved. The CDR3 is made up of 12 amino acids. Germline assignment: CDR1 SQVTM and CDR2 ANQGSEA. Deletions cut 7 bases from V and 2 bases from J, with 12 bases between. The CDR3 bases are TGCAGCGCCCGGACGGTGACCTACGAGCAGTACTTC. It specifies CSARTVTYEQYF.

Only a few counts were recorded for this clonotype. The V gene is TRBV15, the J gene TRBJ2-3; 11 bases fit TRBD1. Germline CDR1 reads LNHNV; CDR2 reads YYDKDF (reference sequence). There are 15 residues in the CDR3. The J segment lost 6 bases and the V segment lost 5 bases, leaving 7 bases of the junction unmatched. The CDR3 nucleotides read TGTGCCACCAGCGCCCGGACAGGGGGCGAGGATACGCAGTATTTT. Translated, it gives CATSARTGGEDTQYF. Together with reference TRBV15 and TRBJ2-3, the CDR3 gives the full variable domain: DAMVIQNPRYQVTQFGKPVTLSCSQTLNHNVMYWYQQKSSQAPKLLFHYYDKDFNNEADTPDNFQSRRPNTSFCFLDIRSPGLGDTAMYLCATSARTGGEDTQYFGPGTRLTVL.

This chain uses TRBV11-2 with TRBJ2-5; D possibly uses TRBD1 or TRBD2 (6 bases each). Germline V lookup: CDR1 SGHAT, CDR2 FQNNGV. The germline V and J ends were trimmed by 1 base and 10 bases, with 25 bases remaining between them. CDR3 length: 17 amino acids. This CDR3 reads CASSLVPSVYSLGGQYF. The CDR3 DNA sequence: TGTGCCAGCAGCTTAGTCCCTAGCGTATACTCTTTAGGGGGCCAGTACTTC.

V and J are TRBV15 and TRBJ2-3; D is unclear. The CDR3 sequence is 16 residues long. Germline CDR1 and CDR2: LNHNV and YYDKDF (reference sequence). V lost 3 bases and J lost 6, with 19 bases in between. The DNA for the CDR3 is TGTGCCACCAGCAGCGGAAGCCCCGCTGGGGTGGATACGCAGTATTTT. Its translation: CATSSGSPAGVDTQYF. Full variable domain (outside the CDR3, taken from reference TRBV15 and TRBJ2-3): DAMVIQNPRYQVTQFGKPVTLSCSQTLNHNVMYWYQQKSSQAPKLLFHYYDKDFNNEADTPDNFQSRRPNTSFCFLDIRSPGLGDTAMYLCATSSGSPAGVDTQYFGPGTRLTVL.

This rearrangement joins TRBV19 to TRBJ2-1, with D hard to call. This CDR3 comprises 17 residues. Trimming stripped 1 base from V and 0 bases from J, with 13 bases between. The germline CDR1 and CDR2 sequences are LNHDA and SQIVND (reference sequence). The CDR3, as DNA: TGTGCCAGTAGTATAGCCCTTTCTTTAAACTCCTACAATGAGCAGTTCTTC. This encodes CASSIALSLNSYNEQFF.

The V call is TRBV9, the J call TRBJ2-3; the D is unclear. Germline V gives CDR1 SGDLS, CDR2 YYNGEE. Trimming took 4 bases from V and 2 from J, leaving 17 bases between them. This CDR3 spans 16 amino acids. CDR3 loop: CASSPRVQLVTDTQYF. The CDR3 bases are TGTGCCAGCAGCCCCCGCGTCCAGCTCGTCACAGATACGCAGTATTTT.

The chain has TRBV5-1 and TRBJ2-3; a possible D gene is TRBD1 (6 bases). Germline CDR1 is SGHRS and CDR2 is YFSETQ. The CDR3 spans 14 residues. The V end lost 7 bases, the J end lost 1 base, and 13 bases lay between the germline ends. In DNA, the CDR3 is TGCGCCAGCGGGACAAGGACTGGCACAGATACGCAGTATTTT. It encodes CASGTRTGTDTQYF.

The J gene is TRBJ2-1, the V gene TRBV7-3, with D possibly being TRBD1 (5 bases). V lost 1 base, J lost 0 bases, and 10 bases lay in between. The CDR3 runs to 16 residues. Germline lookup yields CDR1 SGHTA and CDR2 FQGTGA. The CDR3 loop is CASSLKTAFSYNEQFF. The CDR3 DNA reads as TGTGCCAGCAGCTTAAAGACAGCCTTCTCCTACAATGAGCAGTTCTTC.

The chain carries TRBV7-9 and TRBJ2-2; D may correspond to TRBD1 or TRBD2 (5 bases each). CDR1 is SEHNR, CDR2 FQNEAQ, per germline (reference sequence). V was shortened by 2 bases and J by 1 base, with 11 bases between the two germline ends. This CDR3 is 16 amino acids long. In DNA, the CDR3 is TGTGCCAGCAGCTTAAGAGGGGTCGTGAACACCGGGGAGCTGTTTTTT. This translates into CASSLRGVVNTGELFF.